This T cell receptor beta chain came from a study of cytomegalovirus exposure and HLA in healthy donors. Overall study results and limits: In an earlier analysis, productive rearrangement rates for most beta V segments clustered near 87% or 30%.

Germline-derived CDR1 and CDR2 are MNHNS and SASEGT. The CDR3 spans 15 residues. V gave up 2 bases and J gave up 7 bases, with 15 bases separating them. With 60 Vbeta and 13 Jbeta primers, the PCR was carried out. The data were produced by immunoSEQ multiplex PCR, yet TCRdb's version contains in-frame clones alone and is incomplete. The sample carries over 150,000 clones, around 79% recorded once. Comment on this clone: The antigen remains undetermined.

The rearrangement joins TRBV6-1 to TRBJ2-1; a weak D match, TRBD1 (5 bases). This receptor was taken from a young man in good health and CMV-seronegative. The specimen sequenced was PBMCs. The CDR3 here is CASSEWGREVNEQFF. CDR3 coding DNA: TGTGCCAGCAGTGAATGGGGCAGGGAAGTGAATGAGCAGTTCTTC.